This record concerns one T cell receptor (beta chain) sequence. The ends lost 6 bases at V and 1 base at J; junction bases unmatched: 2. The CDR3 is made up of 14 amino acids. Germline V lookup: CDR1 MDHEN, CDR2 SYDVKM. This record comes from a study of blood T cell repertoires in COVID-19. Sequenced by immunoSEQ multiplex PCR; TCRdb stores in-frame clones only, minus some. The table has 270,000 or so clones, approximately 88% seen once. The sequence derives from a woman in her thirties or forties with acute COVID-19. The sequencing sample was made of PBMCs or T cells enriched from blood (not recorded which). The rearrangement joins TRBV28 to TRBJ2-2, with TRBD1 matching 7 bases. This CDR3 is CASRTGQNTGELFF. In DNA, the CDR3 is TGTGCCAGCAGGACAGGGCAGAACACCGGGGAGCTGTTTTTT.